This T cell receptor (beta chain) was profiled in a study of neoadjuvant nivolumab and ipilimumab in lung cancer. Study-level points and caveats: Only a single major-pathologic-response sample was available for clonality analysis. Resected tumors had greater TCR richness and clonality than uninvolved lung. Resected-tumor TCR richness correlated positively with pretherapy blood richness. Only two of four nivolumab-treated tumors gained richness and clonality by surgery.

The count of this clone is one. As yet, its antigen is unknown. V was shortened by 4 bases and J by 4 bases, with 8 bases between the two germline ends. CDR3 length: 13 residues. Germline loops: CDR1 SEHNR, CDR2 FQNEAQ (reference sequence). Using immunoSEQ multiplex PCR, the repertoire was profiled, and TCRdb retains in-frame clones only, with some absent. The table has around 20,000 clones, around three quarters seen once. V usage is TRBV7-9 and J usage is TRBJ1-5; D is undetermined. The TCR comes from an adult with non-small cell lung cancer. Here the sequenced sample was tumor tissue, taken after neoadjuvant nivolumab, alone or with ipilimumab, at or shortly before surgery. CDR3 coding DNA: TGTGCCAGCAGCTCAGGACTTAATCAGCCCCAGCATTTT. Its protein product is CASSSGLNQPQHF. The full variable domain, completed using reference TRBV7-9 and TRBJ1-5, is DTGVSQNPRHKITKRGQNVTFRCDPISEHNRLYWYRQTLGQGPEFLTYFQNEAQLEKSRLLSDRFSAERPKGSFSTLEIQRTEQGDSAMYLCASSSGLNQPQHFGDGTRLSIL.